This T cell receptor beta chain was sequenced during a study of human T cells and chemical hapten exposure. Study-level results: Sensitizing with DPC caused no change in TCRs above 1 in 1000 frequency. Counts of TCRs expanded at PT1 correlated positively with patch test score.

As for this clonotype: Its antigen is unidentified.

Each CDR3 protein is one row after TCRdb ran MiXCR on the RACE reads. The sample includes some 97,000 distinct CDR3 sequences, 25% to 35% of them seen just once. Germline V CDR1 and CDR2: MNHEY, SVGEGT. V gave up 3 bases and J gave up 4 bases, with 13 bases separating them. The CDR3 sequence is 15 residues long. Noted time point: patch test 3, about 24 weeks after DPC sensitization. The treatment denotes: therapeutic diphenylcyclopropenone sensitization with weekly scalp DPC. This clonotype was sampled from a man in his forties with alopecia areata. Some clones in this sample may be carry-over from other donors' samples. The rearrangement uses TRBV6-2 or TRBV6-3 and TRBJ1-5; D remains ambiguous. Specimen: whole blood, collected in connection with sensitization to the hapten diphenylcyclopropenone (DPC). For the CDR3, the DNA is TGTGCCAGCAGTTATACCGGGCATAGTAATCAGCCCCAGCATTTT. Its translation: CASSYTGHSNQPQHF.